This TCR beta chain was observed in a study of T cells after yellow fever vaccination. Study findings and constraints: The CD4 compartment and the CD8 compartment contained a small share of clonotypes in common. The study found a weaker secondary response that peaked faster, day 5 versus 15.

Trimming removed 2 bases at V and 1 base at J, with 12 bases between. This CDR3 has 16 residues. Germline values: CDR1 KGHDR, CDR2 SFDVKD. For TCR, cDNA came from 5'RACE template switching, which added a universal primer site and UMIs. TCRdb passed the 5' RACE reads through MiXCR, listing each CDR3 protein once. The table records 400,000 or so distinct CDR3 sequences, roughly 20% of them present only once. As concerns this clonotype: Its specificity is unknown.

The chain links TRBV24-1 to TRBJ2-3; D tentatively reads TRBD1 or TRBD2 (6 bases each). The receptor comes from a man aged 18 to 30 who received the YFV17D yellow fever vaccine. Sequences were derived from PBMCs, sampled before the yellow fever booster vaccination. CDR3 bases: TGTGCCACCAGTGATTGGGGGGCCGGGGGCACAGATACGCAGTATTTT. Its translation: CATSDWGAGGTDTQYF.